These 9 T cell receptor beta chains share one sample of origin, sequenced in a study of a mutant IDH1 vaccine in newly diagnosed glioma. Sequenced by immunoSEQ multiplex PCR; TCRdb stores in-frame clones only, minus some. Found here are under 95,000 clones, 90% to 95% of them singletons; the top ten hold about 0.61%. These receptors lack a known antigen. Time point denoted: week 5, during vaccination. Vaccination used 300 ug of mutant IDH1 20-mer peptide per dose, with topical imiquimod. The sequenced sample was PBMCs, obtained from a glioma patient whose treatment included an IDH1 peptide vaccine. The receptors shown here come from a woman in her forties or fifties with glioma.

This clone was picked up one time. This sequence joins TRBV12-5 and TRBJ1-1, with a weak D call TRBD1 (5 bases). The CDR3 runs to 14 residues. V dropped 6 bases and J dropped 0 bases, with 11 bases sitting between them. Germline V gene lookup returns CDR1 LGHNT and CDR2 FRNRAP. The CDR3 bases are TGTGCTAGTGGCTACGGGACGGTGAACACTGAAGCTTTCTTT. This codes for CASGYGTVNTEAFF.

This clone appeared a few times. This chain links TRBV5-1 with TRBJ1-3, with 7 positions matching TRBD1. Unmatched junction bases numbered 8, after V lost 4 bases and J lost 7 bases. CDR3 length: 14 residues. Germline CDR1 and CDR2: SGHRS and YFSETQ. The CDR3 DNA reads as TGCGCCAGCAGCCTACAGGGGAAGTGGAACACCATATATTTT. Translation: CASSLQGKWNTIYF.

The chain joins TRBV18 to TRBJ1-2, with 9 bases identical to TRBD1. This CDR3 comprises 15 residues. The trim removed 3 bases at V and 8 bases at J, leaving 10 bases unmatched. Germline CDR1 KGHSH, CDR2 LQKENI. The CDR3 DNA reads TGTGCCAGCTCACCCCGGGACAGGGCGCACCTCGGCTACACCTTC. Encoded protein: CASSPRDRAHLGYTF.

This rearrangement joins TRBV27 to TRBJ2-7; 9 bases fit TRBD2. Unmatched junction bases numbered 3, after V lost 1 base and J lost 2 bases. Looked up from germline, CDR1 is MNHEY and CDR2 is SMNVEV (reference sequence). This CDR3 is 15 amino acids long. CDR3 in amino acids: CASSLYAGGPYEQYF. Here the CDR3 DNA reads TGTGCCAGCAGTTTATATGCGGGAGGGCCCTACGAGCAGTACTTC.

The rearrangement links TRBV18 to TRBJ2-7, with D possibly matching TRBD1 (5 bases). Germline CDR1 reads KGHSH; CDR2 reads LQKENI. This CDR3 is built from 15 residues. V lost 2 bases, J lost 2 bases, and 13 bases lay in between. The CDR3 protein is CASSPGAGGTYEQYF. The CDR3 DNA reads as TGTGCCAGCTCACCAGGGGCAGGTGGGACCTACGAGCAGTACTTC.

The rearrangement uses TRBV15 and TRBJ1-6; D is unresolved. Trimming pared 0 bases from V and 0 bases from J, leaving 15 bases between. The CDR3 is 19 amino acids. CDR1 is LNHNV and CDR2 is YYDKDF in the germline V gene (reference sequence). The CDR3 nucleotides read TGTGCCACCAGCAGAGACCCCCGGTTAGAGAGCTCCTATAATTCACCCCTCCACTTT. This encodes CATSRDPRLESSYNSPLHF.

The count of this clone is one. Other DNA sequences within the sample encode an identical CDR3. The V call is TRBV4-1, the J call TRBJ1-2; D is unresolved. CDR3 length: 14 residues. Trimming pared 4 bases from V and 3 bases from J, leaving 12 bases between. The germline V gene has CDR1 MGHRA and CDR2 YSYEKL. Written as DNA, the CDR3 is TGCGCCAGCAGCCCCACTCCATTGGACTATGGCTACACCTTC. Translation gives CASSPTPLDYGYTF.

The chain employs TRBV7-9 and TRBJ1-4; weak D call: TRBD1 (5 bases). The CDR3 contains 13 residues. CDR1 and CDR2 from the germline V gene are SEHNR and FQNEAQ (reference sequence). V was shortened by 5 bases and J by 8 bases, with 12 bases between the two germline ends. The CDR3 protein is CASSLVGREKLFF. For the CDR3, the DNA is TGTGCCAGCAGCCTCGTGGGGCGGGAAAAACTGTTTTTT. The full variable domain, with the rest looked up from reference TRBV7-9 and TRBJ1-4, is DTGVSQNPRHKITKRGQNVTFRCDPISEHNRLYWYRQTLGQGPEFLTYFQNEAQLEKSRLLSDRFSAERPKGSFSTLEIQRTEQGDSAMYLCASSLVGREKLFFGSGTQLSVL.

The chain couples TRBV14 to TRBJ1-1; D is perhaps TRBD1 (5 bases). This CDR3 is built from 15 residues. V shed 3 bases and J shed 11 bases, with 22 bases lying between them. CDR1 is SGHDN, CDR2 FVKESK, per germline. CDR3: CASSQRRDGPLWAFF. The CDR3 bases are TGTGCCAGCAGCCAGAGACGGGACGGCCCGTTGTGGGCTTTCTTT.